This T cell receptor (beta chain) was identified in a study of OX40 agonist ivuxolimab in advanced cancers. Study in general: The dose-escalation cohort had hepatocellular carcinoma, melanoma, renal cell or head and neck cancer. Eligibility rules accepted prior anti-PD-1, anti-PD-L1 or anti-CTLA-4 therapy, and 35% to 45% had some.

The protocol was immunoSEQ multiplex PCR, while the TCRdb copy is restricted to in-frame clones and leaves out a portion. The table records fewer than 85,000 clones, approximately 84% of them present only once. Germline CDR1 SGHRS, CDR2 YFSETQ. Between the trimmed V and J ends, which lost 2 bases and 5 bases, there was a span of 10 bases. The length of the CDR3 is 13 residues. As regards this clone: A much larger clone sits a single nucleotide away, making a read error possible.

V and J are TRBV5-1 and TRBJ2-5; D is uncertain. The receptor was isolated from an adult with an advanced solid tumor such as melanoma, head and neck, liver or kidney cancer. Here the sequenced sample was CD4+ or CD8+ T cells sorted from blood, taken in a trial of the OX40 agonist ivuxolimab. This CDR3 is CASSFWALETQYF. The DNA of the CDR3 is TGCGCCAGCAGCTTTTGGGCCTTGGAGACCCAGTACTTC.